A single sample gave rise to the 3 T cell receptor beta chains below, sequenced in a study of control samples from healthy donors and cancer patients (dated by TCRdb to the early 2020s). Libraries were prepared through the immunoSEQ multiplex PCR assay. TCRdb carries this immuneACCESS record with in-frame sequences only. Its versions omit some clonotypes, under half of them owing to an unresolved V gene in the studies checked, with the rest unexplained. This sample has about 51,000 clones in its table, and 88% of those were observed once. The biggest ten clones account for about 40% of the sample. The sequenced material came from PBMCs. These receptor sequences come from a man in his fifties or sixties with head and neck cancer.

CDR3 residues: CASSERWGRVQFF. CDR3 bases: TGTGCCAGCAGCGAAAGGTGGGGCAGGGTGCAGTTCTTC. V is TRBV7-2 and J is TRBJ2-1; maybe TRBD1 (5 bases). V lost 5 bases to trimming and J lost 12 bases, with 17 bases between them. CDR1 is SGHTA and CDR2 is FQGNSA in the germline V gene. The CDR3 spans 13 residues.

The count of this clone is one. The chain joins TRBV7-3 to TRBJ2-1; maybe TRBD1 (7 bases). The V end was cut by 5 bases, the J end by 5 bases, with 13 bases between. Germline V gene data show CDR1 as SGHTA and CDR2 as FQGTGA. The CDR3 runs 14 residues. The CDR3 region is CASSVRDRHNEQFF. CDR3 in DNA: TGTGCCAGCAGCGTGCGGGACAGACACAATGAGCAGTTCTTC.

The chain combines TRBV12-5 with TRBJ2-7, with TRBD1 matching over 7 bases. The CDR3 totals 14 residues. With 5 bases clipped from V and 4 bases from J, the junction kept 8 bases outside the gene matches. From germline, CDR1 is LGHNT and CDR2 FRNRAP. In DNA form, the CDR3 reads TGTGCTAGTGGTAAGGACAGGACTCGGTACGAGCAGTACTTC. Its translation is CASGKDRTRYEQYF.